This T cell receptor (beta chain) was obtained from a study of OX40 agonist ivuxolimab in advanced cancers. This clone has more than one count but fewer than ten. What it binds is not known. V was trimmed by 5 bases and J by 2 bases, leaving 12 bases between them. The CDR3 covers 14 residues. Germline CDR1 and CDR2: SGHVS and FQNEAQ. Regarding the study as a whole: The expanded peripheral T cells' antigen specificity was not determined.

The table came from immunoSEQ multiplex PCR; TCRdb's copy has only in-frame clones and leaves some out. The sample has roughly 20,000 clones, around 80% seen once. This receptor was obtained from an adult with an advanced solid tumor such as melanoma, head and neck, liver or kidney cancer. Sequenced material: CD4+ or CD8+ T cells sorted from blood, taken in a trial of the OX40 agonist ivuxolimab. V is TRBV7-8 and J is TRBJ1-2, with D maybe TRBD1 (6 bases). The CDR3 sequence: CASSTRGGNYGYTF. The CDR3 DNA sequence: TGTGCCAGCAGCACCCGAGGGGGGAACTATGGCTACACCTTC.